A single sample gave rise to the 13 T cell receptor beta chains below, sequenced in a study of blood T cell repertoires in COVID-19. TCRdb keeps only in-frame clones here, not all; method: immunoSEQ multiplex PCR. The sample lists 90,000 to 150,000 clones, roughly 87% occurring once. Sequencing was carried out using peripheral blood. These receptor sequences come from a man older than 75 with acute or convalescent COVID-19.

The table lists this clone with a count of one. The chain couples TRBV19 to TRBJ1-2; 9 bases align to TRBD1. The J segment lost 7 bases and the V segment lost 5 bases, leaving 8 bases of the junction unmatched. Germline CDR1 is LNHDA and CDR2 is SQIVND (reference sequence). The CDR3 length is 14 residues. The CDR3: CASSPRDRVSGYTF. Here the CDR3 DNA reads TGTGCCAGTAGTCCAAGGGACAGGGTGAGTGGCTACACCTTC.

The V call is TRBV6-2 or TRBV6-3, the J call TRBJ2-3; D is perhaps TRBD2 (5 bases). The CDR3 covers 15 residues. Germline V lookup: CDR1 MNHEY, CDR2 SVGEGT. The ends were cut back, 3 bases at V and 0 bases at J, with 10 bases in the middle. The CDR3 reads CASSYGLSSTDTQYF. The CDR3 DNA reads as TGTGCCAGCAGTTATGGACTTTCTAGCACAGATACGCAGTATTTT.

The chain couples TRBV10-3 to TRBJ1-5; TRBD1 is a possible D gene (6 bases). Trimming removed 3 bases at V and 5 bases at J, with 14 bases between. The CDR3 runs 15 residues. Germline CDR1 and CDR2: ENHRY and SYGVKD. The DNA for the CDR3 is TGTGCCATCAGTGAAGCCGGGACAACCCATCAGCCCCAGCATTTT. Protein: CAISEAGTTHQPQHF.

This chain joins TRBV5-6 and TRBJ2-2, with 10 bases that match TRBD2. Looked up from germline, CDR1 is SGHDT and CDR2 is YYEEEE. The CDR3 has 14 amino acids. With 4 bases clipped from V and 5 bases from J, the junction kept 2 bases outside the gene matches. CDR3 coding DNA: TGTGCCAGCAGCACGGGACTAGCGACCGGGGAGCTGTTTTTT. Protein: CASSTGLATGELFF.

The rearrangement joins TRBV30 to TRBJ2-7; D remains unclear. CDR3 size: 14 residues. V was cut by 5 bases and J by 5 bases, with 19 bases left in between. The germline V gene has CDR1 GTSNPN and CDR2 SVGIG (reference sequence). The CDR3 nucleotides read TGTGCCTGGGACCGGGTAGTGAATATCCACGAGCAGTACTTC. Translated: CAWDRVVNIHEQYF.

The gene calls are TRBV5-1 and TRBJ2-1; 7 bases match TRBD1. Trimming at V came to 4 bases and at J to 5 bases, leaving 3 bases not matched to a gene. CDR1 SGHRS and CDR2 YFSETQ come from the germline V gene. The CDR3 spans 13 residues. The CDR3 spells CASSSDRDNEQFF. The CDR3 DNA reads as TGCGCCAGCAGCAGCGACAGGGACAATGAGCAGTTCTTC.

This chain links TRBV20-1 with TRBJ2-5; D call uncertain. V lost 3 bases, J lost 2 bases, and 4 bases lay in between. The length of the CDR3 is 11 residues. Germline CDR1 and CDR2: DFQATT and SNEGSKA (reference sequence). Here the CDR3 reads CSASSQETQYF. The CDR3 coding sequence is TGCAGTGCTAGCAGTCAAGAGACCCAGTACTTC.

The chain links TRBV6-2 or TRBV6-3 to TRBJ1-4; D is possibly TRBD1 (6 bases). CDR3 length equals 15 residues. Trimming left V 4 bases short and J 7 bases short, with 16 bases between. The V gene's germline CDR1 is MNHEY and CDR2 SVGEGT. As DNA, the CDR3 is TGTGCCAGCAGTTCCGGGGGGCGCATGGTTGAAAAACTGTTTTTT. It encodes CASSSGGRMVEKLFF.

The chain has TRBV29-1 and TRBJ1-2; the match to TRBD1 covers 10 bases. J lost 4 bases, V lost 8 bases, and 7 bases had no gene match. The CDR3 totals 13 residues. Germline values: CDR1 SQVTM, CDR2 ANQGSEA. For the CDR3, the DNA is TGCAGCACACCGGGACAGGGGACCTATGGCTACACCTTC. Its translation is CSTPGQGTYGYTF.

This chain uses TRBV2 with TRBJ2-3, with 8 nucleotides matching TRBD2. CDR3 length: 16 residues. Germline CDR1 SNHLY, CDR2 FYNNEI. Trimming at V came to 6 bases and at J to 2 bases, leaving 10 bases not matched to a gene. CDR3 sequence (DNA): TGTGCCAGCAGAAAAGGGCTAGCGGGCCCCACAGATACGCAGTATTTT. It encodes CASRKGLAGPTDTQYF.

Written as DNA, the CDR3 is TGTGCCAGTTCTACAGGGAGAGGTACCGGGGAGCTGTTTTTT. Its translation is CASSTGRGTGELFF. The chain carries TRBV19 and TRBJ2-2; D is perhaps TRBD1 (6 bases). Germline V gives CDR1 LNHDA, CDR2 SQIVND (reference sequence). Trimming left V 8 bases short and J 5 bases short, with 15 bases between. This CDR3 is built from 14 residues. The full variable domain, rest sourced from reference TRBV19 and TRBJ2-2, is DGGITQSPKYLFRKEGQNVTLSCEQNLNHDAMYWYRQDPGQGLRLIYYSQIVNDFQKGDIAEGYSVSREKKESFPLTVTSAQKNPTAFYLCASSTGRGTGELFFGEGSRLTVL.

This clone occurred once. The gene calls are TRBV6-2 or TRBV6-3 and TRBJ1-5; D not resolved. Germline values: CDR1 MNHEY, CDR2 SVGEGT. V lost 3 bases to trimming and J lost 4 bases, with 13 bases between them. This CDR3 contains 15 residues. The CDR3 DNA reads TGTGCCAGCAGTTATTCATCCAGTTATAATCAGCCCCAGCATTTT. It codes for CASSYSSSYNQPQHF.

The rearrangement links TRBV5-5 to TRBJ2-3; 7 bases are a match to TRBD2. V lost 4 bases to trimming and J lost 1 base; unmatched junction nucleotides: 3. Germline CDR1 and CDR2: SGHKS and YYEKEE (reference sequence). The CDR3 runs 14 residues. As DNA, the CDR3 is TGTGCCAGCAGCCCGGGAGGTGGCACAGATACGCAGTATTTT. Its translation: CASSPGGGTDTQYF.